Listed here is a single TCR beta chain. Its cognate antigen is unknown. The sample is drawn from a study of cytomegalovirus exposure and HLA in healthy donors. Whole-study findings and limits: For TCR beta chains, V- and J-gene trimming was later linked to a missense DCLRE1C variant.

The PCR was carried out with 60 Vbeta primers and 13 Jbeta primers. Assay: immunoSEQ multiplex PCR; the TCRdb copy retains only in-frame clones and omits some. Here the sample spans 150,000 or so clones, about 75% being singletons. The junction had 4 bases not matched to a gene; V was cut back by 5 bases and J by 2 bases. Germline V lookup: CDR1 MNHNY, CDR2 SVGAGI (reference sequence). The CDR3 consists of 14 residues. The V gene is TRBV6-6, the J gene TRBJ1-2; 8 positions match TRBD1. This TCR came from a woman in her thirties or forties in good health and CMV-seropositive. The sample taken for sequencing was PBMCs. In nucleotides, the CDR3 is TGTGCCAGCAGTCCAGGGGGCGGAAACTATGGCTACACCTTC. It is translated as CASSPGGGNYGYTF.